This note documents a single T cell receptor (beta chain) sequence. This specimen belongs to a study of T cells in Graves' hyperthyroidism and ophthalmopathy. Overall study: It was at initial diagnosis, before any treatment, that peripheral blood was collected.

Absent ophthalmopathy progression within 18 months defined stable Graves' hyperthyroidism. Germline values: CDR1 SGHRS, CDR2 YFSETQ. J gave up 8 bases and V 7 bases, and 11 bases lay outside the gene matches. The CDR3 has 16 amino acids. Amplified TCR beta CDR3 regions came from RNA transcripts. During a first-round RT-PCR of the TCR CDR3, the HTBI primer set was used. Each CDR3 protein is one row after TCRdb ran MiXCR on the multiplex PCR reads. The table has 700,000 or so distinct CDR3 sequences, about 15% seen once. The chain employs TRBV5-1 and TRBJ2-1; 14 nucleotides align to TRBD2. Sequencing was performed on blood. The TCR sequence derives from a man in his late teens or twenties with Graves' hyperthyroidism. In DNA form, the CDR3 reads TGCGCCAGCGAGATGGGACTAGCGGGAGTTAAGGATGAGCAGTTCTTC. Its protein is CASEMGLAGVKDEQFF.